Below are 30 T cell receptor beta chains sequenced from a single sample in a study of blood T cell repertoires in COVID-19. The data were produced by immunoSEQ multiplex PCR, yet TCRdb's version contains in-frame clones alone and is incomplete. The sample lists 200,000 to 300,000 clones; around 87% were seen once. Specimen: peripheral blood. The receptors derive from a woman in her forties or fifties with acute or convalescent COVID-19.

The V call is TRBV5-1, the J call TRBJ1-1; 9 nucleotides match TRBD1. The CDR3 extends over 14 amino acids. V lost 3 bases to trimming and J lost 4 bases; unmatched junction nucleotides: 4. Germline CDR1 reads SGHRS; CDR2 reads YFSETQ. The CDR3 spells CASSSDRGGTEAFF. In nucleotides, the CDR3 is TGCGCCAGCAGCTCGGACAGGGGAGGCACTGAAGCTTTCTTT. The whole variable domain, remainder taken from reference TRBV5-1 and TRBJ1-1, is KAGVTQTPRYLIKTRGQQVTLSCSPISGHRSVSWYQQTPGQGLQFLFEYFSETQRNKGNFPGRFSGRQFSNSRSEMNVSTLELGDSALYLCASSSDRGGTEAFFGQGTRLTVV.

In DNA form, the CDR3 reads TGTGCCAGCAAGGCCGTTGGACAATTTTACGAGCAGTACTTC. This codes for CASKAVGQFYEQYF. The rearrangement links TRBV28 to TRBJ2-7; perhaps TRBD1 as D (5 bases). Per the germline V gene, CDR1 is MDHEN and CDR2 is SYDVKM. V was clipped by 7 bases and J by 4 bases, with 17 bases between them. The CDR3 runs 14 residues.

The chain joins TRBV2 to TRBJ2-3; 7 bases match TRBD1. CDR1 and CDR2 from the germline V gene are SNHLY and FYNNEI. The CDR3 extends over 15 amino acids. V lost 6 bases to trimming and J lost 0 bases; unmatched junction nucleotides: 6. The CDR3 is CASRGQATSTDTQYF. Here the CDR3 DNA reads TGTGCCAGCAGAGGACAGGCTACTAGCACAGATACGCAGTATTTT.

The chain joins TRBV2 to TRBJ1-5, with 9 bases identical to TRBD1. This CDR3 contains 18 residues. V was clipped by 5 bases and J by 4 bases; unmatched bases: 15. The germline CDR1 and CDR2 sequences are SNHLY and FYNNEI. CDR3 region: CASSPGTGLRGTNQPQHF. CDR3 nucleotides: TGTGCCAGCAGTCCAGGGACAGGGCTCCGGGGCACGAATCAGCCCCAGCATTTT.

The chain employs TRBV7-9 and TRBJ2-6; 7 bases fit TRBD2. CDR1 SEHNR and CDR2 FQNEAQ come from the germline V gene (reference sequence). After removal of 0 bases from V and 2 bases from J, the junction contained 1 base not matched to a gene. The CDR3 is 16 residues long. CDR3 loop: CASSLAAGAGANVLTF. The CDR3 coding sequence is TGTGCCAGCAGCTTAGCTGCGGGGGCTGGGGCCAACGTCCTGACTTTC.

The rearrangement links TRBV7-8 to TRBJ2-5, with 10 bases fitting TRBD1. CDR3 length: 15 amino acids. V was clipped by 5 bases and J by 5 bases; unmatched bases: 8. The V gene's germline CDR1 is SGHVS and CDR2 FQNEAQ. CDR3: CASSRGTGVSETQYF. Here the CDR3 DNA reads TGTGCCAGCAGCAGAGGGACAGGGGTGTCGGAGACCCAGTACTTC.

V and J are TRBV6-5 and TRBJ1-1; the D gene is possibly TRBD1 (5 bases). CDR3 length: 13 amino acids. CDR1 MNHEY and CDR2 SVGAGI come from the germline V gene. V lost 6 bases to trimming and J lost 10 bases, with 18 bases between them. CDR3 sequence (DNA): TGTGCCAGCAGAGGAGCGACCAGGGTCGCAGCTTTCTTT. Translation: CASRGATRVAAFF.

The J gene is TRBJ1-5, the V gene TRBV19; D remains ambiguous. The V gene lost 0 bases and the J gene lost 0 bases, with 3 bases spanning the gap. The CDR3 contains 14 residues. CDR1 and CDR2 from the germline V gene are LNHDA and SQIVND (reference sequence). CDR3 amino acids: CASSIEASNQPQHF. DNA for the CDR3: TGTGCCAGTAGTATAGAAGCTAGCAATCAGCCCCAGCATTTT.

The chain recombines TRBV27 with TRBJ2-5; 8 bases line up with TRBD2. The CDR3 has 13 residues. Germline-derived CDR1 and CDR2 are MNHEY and SMNVEV (reference sequence). Trimming cost V 8 bases and J 3 bases; bases outside gene matches: 5. The CDR3 spells CASQREGKETQYF. The CDR3 DNA is TGTGCCAGCCAACGGGAGGGAAAAGAGACCCAGTACTTC.

This CDR3 is CARGAGSSYNSPLHF. For the CDR3, the DNA is TGTGCCAGAGGCGCAGGCAGCTCCTATAATTCACCCCTCCACTTT. The rearrangement uses TRBV5-3 and TRBJ1-6; D is undetermined. TRBV5-3 is treated as an ORF (open reading frame) with a function not yet certain. The CDR3 is 15 amino acids. Trimming took off 7 bases at V and 0 bases at J, with 11 bases between the two ends.

The sample holds a few counts of this clone. V usage is TRBV5-4 and J usage is TRBJ2-7; 8 bases match TRBD1. The ends lost 4 bases at V and 5 bases at J; junction bases unmatched: 11. CDR1 and CDR2 from the germline V gene are SGHNT and YYREEE (reference sequence). CDR3 length: 15 amino acids. CDR3 protein: CASSRPGTGFHEQYF. DNA of the CDR3: TGTGCCAGCAGCCGCCCCGGGACAGGTTTCCACGAGCAGTACTTC.

V usage is TRBV28 and J usage is TRBJ2-1, with TRBD1 matching 7 bases. Germline CDR1 is MDHEN and CDR2 is SYDVKM. This CDR3 spans 12 amino acids. Germline trimming cut 7 bases from V and 7 bases from J; bases unmatched to any gene: 4. The CDR3 region has the DNA TGTGCCAGCACCAGCAGGGGGAATGAGCAGTTCTTC. The encoded protein is CASTSRGNEQFF. Filled out from reference TRBV28 and TRBJ2-1, the complete variable domain reads DVKVTQSSRYLVKRTGEKVFLECVQDMDHENMFWYRQDPGLGLRLIYFSYDVKMKEKGDIPEGYSVSREKKERFSLILESASTNQTSMYLCASTSRGNEQFFGPGTRLTVL.

This clone was seen only once. The rearrangement joins TRBV20-1 to TRBJ2-7; 7 nucleotides align to TRBD2. Looked up from germline, CDR1 is DFQATT and CDR2 is SNEGSKA (reference sequence). This CDR3 has 14 amino acids. J lost 5 bases, V lost 3 bases, and 10 bases had no gene match. This CDR3 reads CSASGREPLNEQYF. The CDR3 region has the DNA TGCAGTGCTAGTGGGCGGGAGCCTCTGAACGAGCAGTACTTC.

The chain carries TRBV9 and TRBJ2-1; TRBD1 is a possible D gene (5 bases). The CDR3 covers 17 residues. Per the germline V gene, CDR1 is SGDLS and CDR2 is YYNGEE. Trimming removed 0 bases from V and 1 base from J, with 14 bases in between. CDR3 DNA: TGTGCCAGCAGCGTAGTAGCTGTTGGGGCTTCCTACAATGAGCAGTTCTTC. This translates into CASSVVAVGASYNEQFF.

This clone was seen once. V gene TRBV9 combines with J gene TRBJ2-7, with 8 positions matching TRBD1. Germline CDR1 SGDLS, CDR2 YYNGEE. This CDR3 has 13 residues. The junction had 4 bases not matched to a gene; V was cut back by 4 bases and J by 4 bases. Here the CDR3 reads CASSLRQGYEQYF. The CDR3 DNA reads TGTGCCAGCAGCCTCAGACAGGGGTACGAGCAGTACTTC.

The chain joins TRBV3-1 (or the pseudogene TRBV3-2) to TRBJ1-2; a weak D match, TRBD1 (5 bases). V was shortened by 0 bases and J by 7 bases, with 9 bases between the two germline ends. There are 13 residues in the CDR3. Per germline, CDR1 LGHDT and CDR2 YNNKEL (reference sequence). The CDR3 DNA reads as TGTGCCAGCAGCCAAGACAGGGATTTTGGCTACACCTTC. This gives the protein CASSQDRDFGYTF.

V is TRBV11-2 and J is TRBJ2-1; perhaps TRBD1 as D (5 bases). Germline V gene data show CDR1 as SGHAT and CDR2 as FQNNGV. This CDR3 comprises 12 residues. V lost 3 bases, J lost 11 bases, and 11 bases lay in between. CDR3 amino acids: CASSLQTEKQFF. As DNA, the CDR3 is TGTGCCAGCAGCTTGCAGACAGAGAAGCAGTTCTTC.

V is TRBV18 and J is TRBJ2-3; D remains ambiguous. The CDR3 is made up of 13 amino acids. The ends were cut back, 0 bases at V and 5 bases at J, with 6 bases in the middle. Germline V gives CDR1 KGHSH, CDR2 LQKENI. The CDR3 nucleotides read TGTGCCAGCTCACCACCAAACGGAGATACGCAGTATTTT. It is translated as CASSPPNGDTQYF. Looking up the rest from reference TRBV18 and TRBJ2-3 gives the full variable domain: NAGVMQNPRHLVRRRGQEARLRCSPMKGHSHVYWYRQLPEEGLKFMVYLQKENIIDESGMPKERFSAEFPKEGPSILRIQQVVRGDSAAYFCASSPPNGDTQYFGPGTRLTVL.

This clone was seen only once. The chain has TRBV28 and TRBJ2-5; 7 nucleotides agree with TRBD1. Germline values: CDR1 MDHEN, CDR2 SYDVKM. Losses at the gene ends were 5 bases for V and 2 bases for J; bases not matched to a gene: 2. This CDR3 is built from 13 residues. CDR3 in DNA: TGTGCCAGCAGTCGGGACAGTCAAGAGACCCAGTACTTC. Protein sequence: CASSRDSQETQYF.

V is TRBV19 and J is TRBJ1-2; D call uncertain. V lost 4 bases to trimming and J lost 6 bases, with 12 bases between them. The CDR3 loop spans 13 amino acids. CDR1 is LNHDA, CDR2 SQIVND, per germline (reference sequence). The CDR3 reads CASSTDKHNGYTF. In DNA, the CDR3 is TGTGCCAGTAGTACCGACAAGCATAATGGCTACACCTTC.

The rearrangement joins TRBV6-4 to TRBJ1-5; 8 bases are shared with TRBD1. V dropped 8 bases and J dropped 0; count of bases not matched to a gene: 9. Germline V gene data show CDR1 as MRHNA and CDR2 as SNTAGT. This CDR3 is built from 16 residues. This CDR3 is CASSDREAHSNQPQHF. The CDR3, as DNA: TGTGCCAGCTCGGACAGGGAGGCCCATAGCAATCAGCCCCAGCATTTT.

The chain has TRBV2 and TRBJ2-5; a possible D gene is TRBD2 (5 bases). The CDR3 has 14 amino acids. Germline CDR1 SNHLY, CDR2 FYNNEI. Trimming removed 6 bases from V and 1 base from J, with 12 bases in between. CDR3 in DNA: TGTGCCAGCAGGGAGGAGAACAGCCAAGAGACCCAGTACTTC. It codes for CASREENSQETQYF.

This chain connects TRBV28 to TRBJ1-5; D ambiguous. Germline CDR1 is MDHEN and CDR2 is SYDVKM. Trimming stripped 2 bases from V and 3 bases from J, with 5 bases between. This CDR3 has 13 amino acids. Here the CDR3 reads CASSLENNQPQHF. The CDR3 DNA sequence: TGTGCCAGCAGTTTAGAGAACAATCAGCCCCAGCATTTT.

The chain employs TRBV19 and TRBJ2-5; 7 bases match TRBD1. Trimming took 6 bases from V and 4 from J; bases not matched to a gene: 2. Germline lookup yields CDR1 LNHDA and CDR2 SQIVND (reference sequence). The CDR3 loop spans 12 amino acids. This CDR3 is CASSRDRETQYF. CDR3 nucleotide sequence: TGTGCCAGTAGCCGGGACAGAGAGACCCAGTACTTC.

V gene TRBV7-8 combines with J gene TRBJ2-5; no clear D. The CDR3 sequence is 13 residues long. CDR1 and CDR2 (germline): SGHVS, FQNEAQ. The V gene lost 5 bases and the J gene lost 1 base, with 8 bases spanning the gap. DNA of the CDR3: TGTGCCAGCAGCGACAACTCCCAAGAGACCCAGTACTTC. Protein sequence: CASSDNSQETQYF.

The gene calls are TRBV4-2 and TRBJ1-1; possible D gene TRBD1, 5 bases. Germline V gene data show CDR1 as LGHNA and CDR2 as YNFKEQ. Trimming stripped 5 bases from V and 3 bases from J, with 13 bases between. The CDR3 is 14 amino acids. As DNA, the CDR3 is TGTGCCAGCAGCTCCCGGGGGGGGGACACTGAAGCTTTCTTT. It translates to CASSSRGGDTEAFF.

V is TRBV18 and J is TRBJ2-7; 9 nucleotides align to TRBD2. The V gene's germline CDR1 is KGHSH and CDR2 LQKENI. Trimming removed 2 bases from V and 2 bases from J; junction bases left unmatched: 4. This CDR3 spans 15 amino acids. The chain's CDR3 is CASSPKLAGTYEQYF. The CDR3 DNA reads TGTGCCAGCTCACCAAAGCTAGCGGGGACCTACGAGCAGTACTTC.

V gene TRBV4-3 combines with J gene TRBJ1-3; the match to TRBD1 covers 8 bases. The V gene end was trimmed by 0 bases and the J gene end by 11 bases; junction bases not matched to a gene: 12. Germline V CDR1 and CDR2: LGHNA, YSLEER. The CDR3 has 16 residues. The CDR3 spells CASSQDSVRTGGAIYF. CDR3 coding DNA: TGCGCCAGCAGCCAAGATAGTGTCCGCACAGGGGGGGCCATATATTTT.

This chain connects TRBV28 to TRBJ1-6; D may be TRBD1 (5 bases). The germline CDR1 and CDR2 sequences are MDHEN and SYDVKM. The CDR3 is made up of 13 amino acids. V gave up 8 bases and J gave up 7 bases, with 12 bases separating them. CDR3 loop: CASWPGMNSPLHF. CDR3 sequence (DNA): TGTGCCAGCTGGCCAGGGATGAATTCACCCCTCCACTTT.

The rearrangement uses TRBV27 and TRBJ2-1; TRBD2 might be the D (6 bases). This CDR3 is built from 14 residues. Germline lookup yields CDR1 MNHEY and CDR2 SMNVEV (reference sequence). Trimming removed 2 bases from V and 4 bases from J, with 9 bases in between. CDR3 nucleotide sequence: TGTGCCAGCAGTTTAACTAGCTTGTACAATGAGCAGTTCTTC. Residues: CASSLTSLYNEQFF.